Listed below are T cell receptor beta chains from one sample, sequenced in a study of CD8+ T cells in alopecia areata. The data were produced by immunoSEQ multiplex PCR, yet TCRdb's version contains in-frame clones alone and is incomplete. This sample carries 100,000 to 150,000 clones, around 49% of them seen once, and the ten largest clones take about 17%. Sequences were derived from CD8+ T cells sorted from blood, sampled at week 0. These receptors were collected from a human donor with alopecia areata. The conserved cysteine and the conserved F or W are not part of the CDR3 here. Fields, in order: CDR3 protein, V gene.

CDR3aa: ASSLAMGESGTQY; v_gene: TRBV5-1
CDR3aa: ASSLDGLGRGLEQY; v_gene: TRBV5-1
CDR3aa: ASRVWGHSNQPQH; v_gene: TRBV5-6
CDR3aa: SVGDSLSYEQY; v_gene: TRBV29-1
CDR3aa: ASSLRLAGKSYEQY; v_gene: TRBV4-1
CDR3aa: SVEGATPNTGELF; v_gene: TRBV29-1
CDR3aa: ASSVDLASTDTQY; v_gene: TRBV9
CDR3aa: ASSTSGPETQY; v_gene: TRBV5-1
CDR3aa: ASSGTDTRPQH; v_gene: TRBV6-4
CDR3aa: ASSSGTVAYEQY; v_gene: TRBV7-9
CDR3aa: SVEDGNYYEQY; v_gene: TRBV29-1
CDR3aa: ASSVGQGGNQPQH; v_gene: TRBV5-6
CDR3aa: AWSVRGGSYNEQF; v_gene: TRBV30
CDR3aa: ASSLGASGANVLT; v_gene: TRBV27
CDR3aa: ASSQGQGEYNEQF; v_gene: TRBV4-2
CDR3aa: ASSSSRVTDTQY; v_gene: TRBV7-2
CDR3aa: ASSLLNRGMDGYT; v_gene: TRBV7-2
CDR3aa: ASSWGLGDTEAF; v_gene: TRBV5-1
CDR3aa: ASSMGIHRGTDTQY; v_gene: TRBV19
CDR3aa: ASSADGPYEQY; v_gene: TRBV6-5
CDR3aa: ASSLGRAIEQY; v_gene: TRBV5-1
CDR3aa: SVEVIDTYEQY; v_gene: TRBV29-1
CDR3aa: ASSYTWTAKRETQY; v_gene: TRBV6-5
CDR3aa: ASSQGDTEAF; v_gene: TRBV4-2
CDR3aa: ASSLNAGEQY; v_gene: TRBV6-5
CDR3aa: AWSPGTGEGYT; v_gene: TRBV30
CDR3aa: SYWDGFSTEAF; v_gene: TRBV29-1
CDR3aa: ASSPISTDTQY; v_gene: TRBV6-5
CDR3aa: ASSYEPATNEKLF; v_gene: TRBV5-6
CDR3aa: SVWAREKLF; v_gene: TRBV29-1
CDR3aa: ASSPTGPAIYGYT; v_gene: TRBV7-9
CDR3aa: SVTGTGGFGQY; v_gene: TRBV29-1
CDR3aa: ASSQITGGYNEQF; v_gene: TRBV4-1
CDR3aa: ASSSWTENNEQF; v_gene: TRBV6-5
CDR3aa: ASSVERTPAGELF; v_gene: TRBV9
CDR3aa: ASSIDGEGLYYNEQF; v_gene: TRBV19
CDR3aa: ASSPGVGIYEQY; v_gene: TRBV27
CDR3aa: ASSWYGHTEAF; v_gene: TRBV27
CDR3aa: ASSQVGGGETQY; v_gene: TRBV4-1
CDR3aa: ASGRGTEAF; v_gene: TRBV5-1
CDR3aa: ASSLDRGYTGELF; v_gene: TRBV13
CDR3aa: SVGGRYEQY; v_gene: TRBV29-1
CDR3aa: ASSYSDRGVSPLH; v_gene: TRBV6-5
CDR3aa: ASCPRGARGNQPQH; v_gene: TRBV5-4
CDR3aa: ASRRGYEQY; v_gene: TRBV13
CDR3aa: ASSDSTQGNTGELF; v_gene: TRBV6-4
CDR3aa: ASSPRQGNYGYT; v_gene: TRBV27